The clone carrying this T cell receptor beta chain was observed a handful of times. Its antigen is unidentified. A sample-barcoded 5' primer and a J-beta primer mix were used in a second PCR of about 6 to 11 cycles. Every cDNA molecule bore a tag from a template-switch adaptor containing 12 random nucleotides. Each sample provided no less than 2.5 million CDR3-containing paired-end reads. TCRdb reprocessed the 5' RACE reads via MiXCR and lists one record per CDR3 protein. This sample has roughly 1.9 million distinct CDR3 sequences, with more than 35% found just once. The CDR3 runs 15 residues. CDR1 is MDHEN, CDR2 SYDVKM, per germline. The ends were cut back, 3 bases at V and 0 bases at J, with 11 bases in the middle. This record belongs to a study of blood T cells in healthy people across ages. Regarding the study as a whole: In long-lived donors, naive CD4+ cell counts and diversity exceeded those of aged donors. As age increased, TCR beta diversity per million T cells fell in a roughly linear fashion.

The TCR sequence derives from a human donor in good health. The source material was blood. This sequence joins TRBV28 and TRBJ1-1, with a possible D match to TRBD1 (6 bases). This CDR3 is CASSLTGLMNTEAFF. For the CDR3, the DNA is TGTGCCAGCAGTTTGACAGGTCTCATGAACACTGAAGCTTTCTTT. The full variable domain, with the rest looked up from reference TRBV28 and TRBJ1-1, is DVKVTQSSRYLVKRTGEKVFLECVQDMDHENMFWYRQDPGLGLRLIYFSYDVKMKEKGDIPEGYSVSREKKERFSLILESASTNQTSMYLCASSLTGLMNTEAFFGQGTRLTVV.